These 25 T cell receptor beta chains were all obtained from the same sample, sequenced in a study of T cell responses to AZD1222 COVID-19 vaccine. Using immunoSEQ multiplex PCR, the repertoire was profiled, and TCRdb retains in-frame clones only, with some absent. The sample consists of around 170,000 clones, more than 75% of them appearing once. The sample was peripheral blood, taken on day 0 of AZD1222 vaccination. These receptors originate from an adult in good health.

V gene TRBV5-1 combines with J gene TRBJ1-6; 9 bases agree with TRBD1. The ends lost 3 bases at V and 8 bases at J; junction bases unmatched: 6. Looked up from germline, CDR1 is SGHRS and CDR2 is YFSETQ. The CDR3 extends over 15 amino acids. CDR3 bases: TGCGCCAGCAGCTCTTCGGGACAGGGCTATTCACCCCTCCACTTT. Translating it yields CASSSSGQGYSPLHF.

V and J are TRBV15 and TRBJ2-4; 13 positions agree with TRBD2. The CDR3 sequence is 16 residues long. The junction had 7 bases not matched to a gene; V was cut back by 1 base and J by 10 bases. Germline values: CDR1 LNHNV, CDR2 YYDKDF (reference sequence). CDR3: CATSRVRGTSGVIQYF. Here the CDR3 DNA reads TGTGCCACCAGCAGAGTTCGAGGGACTAGCGGGGTTATTCAGTACTTC.

CDR3 loop: CSVEEERGGASARGASRETQYF. The DNA of the CDR3 is TGCAGCGTTGAAGAGGAGCGCGGGGGGGCCTCCGCGAGAGGGGCCTCCAGAGAGACCCAGTACTTC. This chain uses TRBV29-1 with TRBJ2-5, with 9 bases that match TRBD2. The V gene end was trimmed by 0 bases and the J gene end by 4 bases; junction bases not matched to a gene: 27. The CDR3 has 22 amino acids. Germline V gene sequence: CDR1 SQVTM, CDR2 ANQGSEA.

The chain recombines TRBV5-6 with TRBJ2-1, with no clear D. Trimming took 0 bases from V and 7 from J, leaving 5 bases between them. The CDR3 totals 12 residues. Germline loops: CDR1 SGHDT, CDR2 YYEEEE. This chain's CDR3 is CASSLEANEQFF. The CDR3 coding sequence is TGTGCCAGCAGCTTGGAGGCAAATGAGCAGTTCTTC.

This clone has only one observation. The rearrangement uses TRBV19 and TRBJ2-3, with D perhaps matching TRBD2 (5 bases). Germline CDR1 reads LNHDA; CDR2 reads SQIVND (reference sequence). The germline V and J ends were trimmed by 3 bases and 5 bases, with 15 bases remaining between them. The CDR3 has 15 residues. CDR3 bases: TGTGCCAGTAGTATGGCGGACTTGGCACAAGATACGCAGTATTTT. Its protein product is CASSMADLAQDTQYF.

This chain connects TRBV29-1 to TRBJ1-1; no clear D. CDR3 length equals 13 residues. Trimming pared 1 base from V and 2 bases from J, leaving 8 bases between. Germline V gene data show CDR1 as SQVTM and CDR2 as ANQGSEA. CDR3 DNA: TGCAGCGTTGAAGGACGGGTCAACACTGAAGCTTTCTTT. Translation: CSVEGRVNTEAFF. Filled out from reference TRBV29-1 and TRBJ1-1, the complete variable domain reads SAVISQKPSRDICQRGTSLTIQCQVDSQVTMMFWYRQQPGQSLTLIATANQGSEATYESGFVIDKFPISRPNLTFSTLTVSNMSPEDSSIYLCSVEGRVNTEAFFGQGTRLTVV.

This clone was seen only once. The V and J genes are TRBV9 and TRBJ2-1, with TRBD2 matching 10 bases. Losses at the gene ends were 0 bases for V and 4 bases for J; bases not matched to a gene: 4. The CDR3 totals 16 residues. Germline CDR1 and CDR2: SGDLS and YYNGEE. The CDR3 region is CASSVEGLAQYNEQFF. Here the CDR3 DNA reads TGTGCCAGCAGCGTAGAGGGACTAGCGCAATACAATGAGCAGTTCTTC.

The chain couples TRBV5-6 to TRBJ1-1, with 7 bases lining up with TRBD1. The CDR3 runs to 15 residues. Germline V gene data show CDR1 as SGHDT and CDR2 as YYEEEE. Losses at the gene ends were 3 bases for V and 0 bases for J; bases not matched to a gene: 5. CDR3 loop: CASSSRTGLNTEAFF. The CDR3 DNA is TGTGCCAGCAGCTCCCGGACAGGATTGAACACTGAAGCTTTCTTT.

This clone was counted once. CDR3 sequence: CASSPNGGSGNTIYF. As DNA, the CDR3 is TGTGCCAGCAGCCCGAACGGAGGCTCTGGAAACACCATATATTTT. The rearrangement uses TRBV7-9 and TRBJ1-3, with D unclear. V was clipped by 5 bases and J by 0 bases, with 11 bases between them. This CDR3 comprises 15 residues. Per the germline V gene, CDR1 is SEHNR and CDR2 is FQNEAQ (reference sequence). Drawing the rest from reference TRBV7-9 and TRBJ1-3, the complete variable domain is DTGVSQNPRHKITKRGQNVTFRCDPISEHNRLYWYRQTLGQGPEFLTYFQNEAQLEKSRLLSDRFSAERPKGSFSTLEIQRTEQGDSAMYLCASSPNGGSGNTIYFGEGSWLTVV.

This chain uses TRBV5-1 with TRBJ2-3; 10 positions agree with TRBD2. The trim removed 4 bases at V and 4 bases at J, leaving 9 bases unmatched. In germline, CDR1 is SGHRS, CDR2 YFSETQ. The CDR3 covers 16 residues. CDR3 coding DNA: TGCGCCAGCAGCCCGATGCTAGCGGGGGCCTCAGATACGCAGTATTTT. Amino acids: CASSPMLAGASDTQYF.

The chain has TRBV29-1 and TRBJ2-7, with D perhaps TRBD2 (6 bases). Germline V lookup: CDR1 SQVTM, CDR2 ANQGSEA. V was pared by 5 bases and J by 3 bases, with 8 bases between. The length of the CDR3 is 11 residues. The DNA for the CDR3 is TGCAGCGTTCTGACTAGCTACGAGCAGTACTTC. Protein: CSVLTSYEQYF.

This chain connects TRBV24-1 to TRBJ2-3; 8 nucleotides agree with TRBD2. The CDR3 is made up of 17 amino acids. After removal of 5 bases from V and 0 bases from J, the junction contained 9 bases not matched to a gene. Germline CDR1 is KGHDR and CDR2 is SFDVKD. CDR3 sequence (DNA): TGTGCCACCAGTGGGGCGGGGGGCCGGCCTAGCACAGATACGCAGTATTTT. Its protein is CATSGAGGRPSTDTQYF.

This clone was found once. This chain links TRBV6-5 with TRBJ1-5; a possible D gene is TRBD1 (6 bases). The length of the CDR3 is 14 residues. Trimming cost V 6 bases and J 2 bases, with 11 bases left between them. Germline CDR1 MNHEY, CDR2 SVGAGI. CDR3 in DNA: TGTGCCAGCAGACAAGGGACACGCAATCAGCCCCAGCATTTT. It translates to CASRQGTRNQPQHF.

The chain recombines TRBV4-2 with TRBJ2-7; 8 bases agree with TRBD1. Losses at the gene ends were 4 bases for V and 0 bases for J; bases not matched to a gene: 5. The CDR3 has 15 amino acids. CDR1 and CDR2 (germline): LGHNA, YNFKEQ. The CDR3 DNA follows: TGTGCCAGCAGCCTCCGGACAGGGAACTCCTACGAGCAGTACTTC. Residues: CASSLRTGNSYEQYF.

The rearrangement uses TRBV1 and TRBJ1-1; TRBD1 is the table's D call and was not checked against the DNA. TRBV1 is an annotated pseudogene. This CDR3 is 14 amino acids long. Here the CDR3 reads CTSSSPAGFTEAFF. The CDR3 region has the DNA TGCACCAGCAGTTCTCCAGCAGGGTTTACTGAAGCTTTCTTT.

V gene TRBV28 combines with J gene TRBJ1-6, with a weak D call TRBD1 (5 bases). The germline CDR1 and CDR2 sequences are MDHEN and SYDVKM. The CDR3 contains 14 residues. V lost 5 bases, J lost 18 bases, and 23 bases lay in between. The CDR3 spells CASSGGFMGFGAHF. The DNA for the CDR3 is TGTGCCAGCAGTGGGGGTTTCATGGGTTTTGGCGCCCACTTT.

The rearrangement links TRBV19 to TRBJ1-4; D not certain. CDR3 length: 16 residues. The V gene's germline CDR1 is LNHDA and CDR2 SQIVND (reference sequence). Between the trimmed V and J ends, which lost 2 bases and 0 bases, there was a span of 10 bases. The CDR3, as DNA: TGTGCCAGTAGTATACTACAGACTGCAACTAATGAAAAACTGTTTTTT. Its translation is CASSILQTATNEKLFF.

The chain links TRBV7-8 to TRBJ2-2; D perhaps matches TRBD1 (5 bases). From germline, CDR1 is SGHVS and CDR2 FQNEAQ. The CDR3 has 13 amino acids. V lost 5 bases to trimming and J lost 4 bases, with 8 bases between them. DNA of the CDR3: TGTGCCAGCAGCGCCCAGGGCACCGGGGAGCTGTTTTTT. The encoded protein is CASSAQGTGELFF.

The genes are TRBV29-1 and TRBJ2-1; a possible D gene is TRBD2 (5 bases). Germline V CDR1 and CDR2: SQVTM, ANQGSEA. The CDR3 sequence is 15 residues long. The CDR3 nucleotides read TGCACCGCTAGCCTGCCGGGGAGCTCCTACAATGAGCAGTTCTTC. Protein sequence: CTASLPGSSYNEQFF.

The chain uses TRBV13 and TRBJ2-7; D gene unclear. CDR3 length equals 13 residues. The V end lost 1 base, the J end lost 4 bases, and 8 bases lay between the germline ends. Germline CDR1 and CDR2: PRHDT and FYEKMQ (reference sequence). DNA for the CDR3: TGTGCCAGCAGCTTAGCCAGGAATTACGAGCAGTACTTC. It translates to CASSLARNYEQYF.

This chain connects TRBV5-4 to TRBJ2-7; perhaps TRBD1 as D (6 bases). Between the trimmed V and J ends, which lost 3 bases and 0 bases, there was a span of 16 bases. The CDR3 is 16 residues long. Germline loops: CDR1 SGHNT, CDR2 YYREEE (reference sequence). Written as DNA, the CDR3 is TGTGCCAGCAGCTCGCCTGACAGGTCAGCCTCCTACGAGCAGTACTTC. It codes for CASSSPDRSASYEQYF.

The chain has TRBV27 and TRBJ2-3; possibly TRBD1 for D (5 bases). The CDR3 extends over 16 amino acids. The V gene's germline CDR1 is MNHEY and CDR2 SMNVEV (reference sequence). V lost 2 bases and J lost 2, with 14 bases in between. The CDR3, as DNA: TGTGCCAGCAGTTTACGGTCTCTCAGGGACACAGATACGCAGTATTTT. Its protein product is CASSLRSLRDTDTQYF.

V is TRBV6-2 or TRBV6-3 and J is TRBJ2-6; a weak D match, TRBD1 (6 bases). Deletions cut 5 bases from V and 1 base from J, with 12 bases between. Germline CDR1 is MNHEY and CDR2 is SVGEGT. CDR3 size: 16 residues. The CDR3 spells CASSIIQGSGANVLTF. In DNA, the CDR3 is TGTGCCAGCAGTATAATCCAGGGGTCTGGGGCCAACGTCCTGACTTTC.

The chain uses TRBV10-3 and TRBJ2-3; D is perhaps TRBD2 (6 bases). Germline loops: CDR1 ENHRY, CDR2 SYGVKD. This CDR3 spans 13 amino acids. V dropped 6 bases and J dropped 4 bases, with 11 bases sitting between them. The CDR3 sequence: CAISPGTSDTQYF. The CDR3, as DNA: TGTGCCATCAGCCCAGGGACTTCAGATACGCAGTATTTT.

The chain links TRBV7-3 to TRBJ2-1; D possibly uses TRBD1 or TRBD2 (5 bases each). V lost 4 bases and J lost 3, with 13 bases in between. This CDR3 region has 15 residues. Germline-derived CDR1 and CDR2 are SGHTA and FQGTGA. The CDR3 DNA reads as TGTGCCAGCAGCTCCCCGAGAGGGGTCTACAATGAGCAGTTCTTC. Translating it yields CASSSPRGVYNEQFF.